One and the same sample provided the 31 T cell receptor beta chains below, sequenced in a study of shared clonotypes between healthy human individuals. Here immunoSEQ multiplex PCR was the method, and the copy in TCRdb shows in-frame clones only, minus some. Altogether nearly 1 million clones are present, over 60% being singletons, with the ten largest covering approximately 1.5%. Sequencing was carried out using memory CD4+ T cells sorted from blood. The subset: CD45RA-negative fraction. Every receptor here comes from a man aged 18 to 30 in good health.

This clone appeared a few times. It may be a read error: a sequence one base away is much more abundant. The rearrangement joins TRBV30 to TRBJ1-1, with TRBD1 as a possible D gene (5 bases). Looked up from germline, CDR1 is GTSNPN and CDR2 is SVGIG (reference sequence). The CDR3 loop spans 13 amino acids. Deletions cut 3 bases from V and 4 bases from J, with 12 bases between. CDR3 nucleotide sequence: TGTGCCTGGAGCCACGGGGGGACCACTGAAGCTTTCTTT. Protein: CAWSHGGTTEAFF.

The CDR3 protein is CASSIQGKDYGYTF. The CDR3 region has the DNA TGCGCCAGCAGCATACAGGGGAAGGACTATGGCTACACCTTC. The V call is TRBV5-1, the J call TRBJ1-2, with 7 positions matching TRBD1. Looked up from germline, CDR1 is SGHRS and CDR2 is YFSETQ. V lost 4 bases to trimming and J lost 3 bases; unmatched junction nucleotides: 6. This CDR3 comprises 14 residues.

To note about this clone: It differs at one base from a far larger clone, so likely a read error. V is TRBV11-3 and J is TRBJ1-3, with D perhaps TRBD1 (6 bases). The germline V gene has CDR1 SGHNT and CDR2 YENEEA. The CDR3 sequence is 15 residues long. V lost 1 base, J lost 0 bases, and 7 bases lay in between. The CDR3 loop reads CASSLGGGSGNTIYF. The CDR3 nucleotides are TGTGCCAGCAGCTTAGGAGGGGGCTCTGGAAACACCATATATTTT.

The chain recombines TRBV5-1 with TRBJ2-7; TRBD1 agrees at 8 bases. The V segment lost 4 bases and the J segment 3 bases; nucleotides outside the gene matches: 6. Germline V gene lookup returns CDR1 SGHRS and CDR2 YFSETQ. The CDR3 is made up of 14 amino acids. Here the CDR3 reads CASSVSGQVYEQYF. The CDR3 DNA reads TGCGCCAGCAGCGTCTCGGGACAGGTCTACGAGCAGTACTTC.

The sample holds a few counts of this clone. J is TRBJ1-4 and V is TRBV5-1; 7 bases fit TRBD1. The CDR3 spans 16 residues. With V trimmed by 4 bases and J by 8 bases, 14 bases remained unmatched. Per germline, CDR1 SGHRS and CDR2 YFSETQ. The CDR3 nucleotides read TGCGCCAGCAGCCCTAACCCGGGACAGTTGGAGGAAAAACTGTTTTTT. Translated: CASSPNPGQLEEKLFF.

The chain couples TRBV7-9 to TRBJ2-5, with TRBD1 identical over 7 bases. CDR1 and CDR2 from the germline V gene are SEHNR and FQNEAQ (reference sequence). The CDR3 contains 15 residues. The ends lost 5 bases at V and 2 bases at J; junction bases unmatched: 8. CDR3 coding DNA: TGTGCCAGCAGCCCTATCCGACAGGGTCAAGAGACCCAGTACTTC. Translated: CASSPIRQGQETQYF.

The CDR3 DNA is TGTGCCAGCAGCCGACGTGGCGGCTACGAGCAGTACTTC. Protein: CASSRRGGYEQYF. The chain is built from TRBV6-6 and TRBJ2-7, with unresolved D. The CDR3 is made up of 13 amino acids. Germline assignment: CDR1 MNHNY and CDR2 SVGAGI (reference sequence). Trimming left V 6 bases short and J 3 bases short, with 12 bases between.

The chain couples TRBV6-1 to TRBJ2-5; the D gene is possibly TRBD2 (6 bases). Trimming shortened V by 2 bases and J by 1 base, and 8 bases separated the two germline ends. This CDR3 spans 14 amino acids. Per the germline V gene, CDR1 is MNHNS and CDR2 is SASEGT. The DNA of the CDR3 is TGTGCCAGCAGTGAAATGGGACTCCAAGAGACCCAGTACTTC. Amino acid sequence: CASSEMGLQETQYF.

This chain uses TRBV2 with TRBJ2-5; D uncertain. Per germline, CDR1 SNHLY and CDR2 FYNNEI. The CDR3 is made up of 14 amino acids. V lost 4 bases and J lost 4, with 13 bases in between. This chain's CDR3 is CASSVARSRETQYF. CDR3 bases: TGTGCCAGCAGTGTCGCCAGATCCAGAGAGACCCAGTACTTC.

A note on this clone: Its ends do not fully match the called genes, so a read error is possible. V and J are TRBV9 and TRBJ2-7, with TRBD2 as a possible D gene (6 bases). The CDR3 is 10 residues long. Per germline, CDR1 SGDLS and CDR2 YYNGEE. CDR3 in DNA: TGTGCCAGCAGCTCTCCGGGACTTAACTTC. Its translation: CASSSPGLNF.

Note on this clone: The sample holds other DNA sequences that translate to the same CDR3. The chain joins TRBV5-6 to TRBJ1-1; D is unresolved. This CDR3 contains 13 residues. Trimming left V 2 bases short and J 5 bases short, with 10 bases between. Per the germline V gene, CDR1 is SGHDT and CDR2 is YYEEEE. Written as DNA, the CDR3 is TGTGCCAGCAGCTTTCAAACGGGTACTGAAGCTTTCTTT. This codes for CASSFQTGTEAFF.

The J gene is TRBJ1-2, the V gene TRBV7-9, with 7 bases matching TRBD1. Looked up from germline, CDR1 is SEHNR and CDR2 is FQNEAQ (reference sequence). The ends lost 6 bases at V and 5 bases at J; junction bases unmatched: 12. The CDR3 sequence is 15 residues long. For the CDR3, the DNA is TGTGCCAGCAGAGCAAAACCGGGACAGACTTATGGCTACACCTTC. Residues: CASRAKPGQTYGYTF.

This chain uses TRBV9 with TRBJ2-5, with no clear D. The V end lost 3 bases, the J end lost 1 base, and 7 bases lay between the germline ends. Germline CDR1 SGDLS, CDR2 YYNGEE. The CDR3 has 13 residues. The CDR3, as DNA: TGTGCCAGCAGCGCACACCCCCAAGAGACCCAGTACTTC. This codes for CASSAHPQETQYF.

This chain uses TRBV5-1 with TRBJ2-7, with D uncertain. The germline V gene has CDR1 SGHRS and CDR2 YFSETQ. V lost 0 bases and J lost 0, with 10 bases in between. This CDR3 has 15 amino acids. The CDR3 here is CASSLVNSGSYEQYF. CDR3 in DNA: TGCGCCAGCAGCTTGGTTAATTCGGGCTCCTACGAGCAGTACTTC.

The chain carries TRBV4-1 and TRBJ1-2; D ambiguous. CDR1 MGHRA and CDR2 YSYEKL come from the germline V gene. The V end was cut by 1 base, the J end by 8 bases, with 11 bases between. The CDR3 has 13 amino acids. The chain's CDR3 is CASSQGGGGGYTF. CDR3 DNA: TGCGCCAGCAGCCAAGGGGGAGGAGGGGGCTACACCTTC.

This clone was detected a few times. As DNA, the CDR3 is TGTGCCAGCAGCGCCAGGGAGGGTGCCGAGCAGTACTTC. It encodes CASSAREGAEQYF. The V call is TRBV9, the J call TRBJ2-7, with TRBD2 matching 7 bases. The CDR3 is made up of 13 amino acids. The trim removed 3 bases at V and 6 bases at J, leaving 6 bases unmatched. Germline V lookup: CDR1 SGDLS, CDR2 YYNGEE.

CDR3 region: CASRGTVEAFF. As DNA, the CDR3 is TGTGCCAGCAGGGGGACAGTTGAAGCTTTCTTT. The rearrangement links TRBV7-8 to TRBJ1-1; 7 bases are shared with TRBD1. The V gene's germline CDR1 is SGHVS and CDR2 FQNEAQ. This CDR3 is 11 amino acids long. V lost 6 bases to trimming and J lost 7 bases; unmatched junction nucleotides: 2. Using reference TRBV7-8 and TRBJ1-1 for the parts outside the CDR3, the full variable domain is GAGVSQSPRYKVAKRGQDVALRCDPISGHVSLFWYQQALGQGPEFLTYFQNEAQLDKSGLPSDRFFAERPEGSVSTLKIQRTQQEDSAVYLCASRGTVEAFFGQGTRLTVV.

Concerning this clone itself: This same CDR3 is encoded by further DNA sequences in the sample. The chain employs TRBV7-2 and TRBJ2-5; TRBD2 is a possible D gene (5 bases). The ends were cut back, 3 bases at V and 3 bases at J, with 8 bases in the middle. The CDR3 consists of 13 residues. Germline values: CDR1 SGHTA, CDR2 FQGNSA. CDR3 DNA: TGTGCCAGCAGCTTGAAGCGGAAAGAGACCCAGTACTTC. It codes for CASSLKRKETQYF.

The J gene is TRBJ1-6, the V gene TRBV5-1; 7 bases are shared with TRBD1. Germline trimming cut 5 bases from V and 8 bases from J; bases unmatched to any gene: 10. The CDR3 is made up of 15 amino acids. Germline CDR1 and CDR2: SGHRS and YFSETQ. This CDR3 is CASSHRQGTYSPLHF. DNA for the CDR3: TGCGCCAGCAGTCACCGACAGGGAACGTATTCACCCCTCCACTTT.

The chain is built from TRBV5-1 and TRBJ2-3, with TRBD2 identical over 10 bases. V shed 0 bases and J 6 bases; nucleotides not matched to a gene: 7. The CDR3 runs to 16 residues. The germline V gene has CDR1 SGHRS and CDR2 YFSETQ. CDR3 sequence: CASSLALAGVADTQYF. CDR3 DNA sequence: TGCGCCAGCAGCTTGGCTCTAGCGGGGGTCGCGGATACGCAGTATTTT.

The DNA for the CDR3 is TGTGCCAGCAGCGCCCGGGAGGGGGCGGGGGCCTACGAGCAGTACTTC. Its protein is CASSAREGAGAYEQYF. V usage is TRBV9 and J usage is TRBJ2-7; perhaps TRBD2 as D (8 bases). This CDR3 region has 16 residues. V dropped 3 bases and J dropped 2 bases, with 18 bases sitting between them. Germline V gene lookup returns CDR1 SGDLS and CDR2 YYNGEE.

The rearrangement links TRBV5-1 to TRBJ2-1; unclear D gene. This CDR3 contains 13 residues. CDR1 and CDR2 (germline): SGHRS, YFSETQ. With 0 bases removed from V and 9 bases from J, the gap between germline ends came to 10 bases. CDR3 sequence: CASSLDSRGEQFF. DNA for the CDR3: TGCGCCAGCAGCTTGGATTCCCGAGGTGAGCAGTTCTTC.

The chain employs TRBV7-9 and TRBJ2-4; D is perhaps TRBD2 (6 bases). Trimming stripped 4 bases from V and 0 bases from J, with 10 bases between. Per the germline V gene, CDR1 is SEHNR and CDR2 is FQNEAQ (reference sequence). CDR3 length: 15 amino acids. The CDR3 nucleotides read TGTGCCAGCAGCTCCTACGGGGGAGCCAAAAACATTCAGTACTTC. Amino acids: CASSSYGGAKNIQYF.

The chain links TRBV2 to TRBJ2-7; 7 bases are a match to TRBD1. CDR3 size: 14 residues. Germline V gene lookup returns CDR1 SNHLY and CDR2 FYNNEI. The V gene end was trimmed by 4 bases and the J gene end by 6 bases; junction bases not matched to a gene: 9. In DNA, the CDR3 is TGTGCCAGCAGTGTGACAGGGAACGTCAGCGAGCAGTACTTC. Its protein product is CASSVTGNVSEQYF.

The chain has TRBV7-2 and TRBJ2-3; no clear D gene. Deletions cut 3 bases from V and 3 bases from J, with 16 bases between. Germline-derived CDR1 and CDR2 are SGHTA and FQGNSA. This CDR3 region has 16 residues. This CDR3 is CASSFGPPPITDTQYF. The CDR3 bases are TGTGCCAGCAGCTTTGGTCCCCCCCCGATTACAGATACGCAGTATTTT.

V gene TRBV2 combines with J gene TRBJ2-5, with 10 positions matching TRBD2. The length of the CDR3 is 14 residues. Germline CDR1 SNHLY, CDR2 FYNNEI. The V segment lost 8 bases and the J segment 4 bases; nucleotides outside the gene matches: 7. CDR3 DNA sequence: TGTGCCAGCTTTAGCGGGAGGTCAGGAGAGACCCAGTACTTC. It yields the protein CASFSGRSGETQYF.

V and J are TRBV5-1 and TRBJ2-3, with TRBD2 matching 8 bases. This CDR3 contains 15 residues. Germline V gives CDR1 SGHRS, CDR2 YFSETQ. V shed 6 bases, J shed 5 bases, and the junction held 11 bases outside the gene matches. The CDR3 coding sequence is TGCGCCAGCACCCCCACTAGCGGCCTTAGAGATACGCAGTATTTT. Its translation is CASTPTSGLRDTQYF.

J is TRBJ1-1 and V is TRBV19; D is undetermined. Deletions cut 3 bases from V and 4 bases from J, with 12 bases between. Germline V gene lookup returns CDR1 LNHDA and CDR2 SQIVND (reference sequence). The CDR3 loop spans 14 amino acids. The CDR3 region is CASSMERWGTEAFF. The CDR3 DNA reads TGTGCCAGTAGTATGGAACGCTGGGGCACTGAAGCTTTCTTT.

The gene calls are TRBV4-3 and TRBJ2-3; possibly TRBD2 for D (6 bases). V was trimmed by 0 bases and J by 2 bases, leaving 9 bases between them. The CDR3 runs 15 residues. From germline, CDR1 is LGHNA and CDR2 YSLEER. DNA of the CDR3: TGCGCCAGCAGCCAAGAAAGGAGGGCCACAGATACGCAGTATTTT. Translating gives CASSQERRATDTQYF.

V is TRBV27 and J is TRBJ2-5; D call uncertain. The CDR3 length is 13 residues. Trimming shortened V by 6 bases and J by 5 bases, and 13 bases separated the two germline ends. Germline CDR1 is MNHEY and CDR2 is SMNVEV (reference sequence). In DNA, the CDR3 is TGTGCCAGCAGGAACACACTGAGGGAGACCCAGTACTTC. This codes for CASRNTLRETQYF.

The V and J genes are TRBV2 and TRBJ2-2; D gene unclear. This CDR3 has 12 residues. The V gene lost 7 bases and the J gene lost 6 bases, with 9 bases spanning the gap. The V gene's germline CDR1 is SNHLY and CDR2 FYNNEI. CDR3 sequence: CASNLRSGELFF. The CDR3 DNA is TGTGCCAGCAACCTCCGGTCCGGGGAGCTGTTTTTT.